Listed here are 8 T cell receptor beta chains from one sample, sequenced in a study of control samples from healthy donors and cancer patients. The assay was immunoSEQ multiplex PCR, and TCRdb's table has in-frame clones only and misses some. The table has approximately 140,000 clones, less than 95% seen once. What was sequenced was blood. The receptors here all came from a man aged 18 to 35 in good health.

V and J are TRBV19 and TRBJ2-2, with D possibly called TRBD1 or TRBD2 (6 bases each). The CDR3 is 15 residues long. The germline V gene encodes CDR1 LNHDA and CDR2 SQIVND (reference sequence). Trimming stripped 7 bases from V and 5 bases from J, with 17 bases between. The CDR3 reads CASTLLGGETGELFF. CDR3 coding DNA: TGTGCCAGTACCCTCTTGGGGGGCGAGACCGGGGAGCTGTTTTTT.

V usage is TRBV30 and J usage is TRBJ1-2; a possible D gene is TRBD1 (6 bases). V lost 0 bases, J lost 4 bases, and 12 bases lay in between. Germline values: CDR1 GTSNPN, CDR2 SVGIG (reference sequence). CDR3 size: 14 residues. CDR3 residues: CAWSVGQSTYGYTF. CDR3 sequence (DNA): TGTGCCTGGAGTGTAGGACAGTCCACCTATGGCTACACCTTC.

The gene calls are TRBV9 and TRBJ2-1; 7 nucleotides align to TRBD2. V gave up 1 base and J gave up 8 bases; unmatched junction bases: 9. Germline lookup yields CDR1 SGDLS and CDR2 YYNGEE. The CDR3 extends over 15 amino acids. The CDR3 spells CASSVWAGGTDEQFF. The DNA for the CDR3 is TGTGCCAGCAGCGTATGGGCCGGGGGGACGGATGAGCAGTTCTTC.

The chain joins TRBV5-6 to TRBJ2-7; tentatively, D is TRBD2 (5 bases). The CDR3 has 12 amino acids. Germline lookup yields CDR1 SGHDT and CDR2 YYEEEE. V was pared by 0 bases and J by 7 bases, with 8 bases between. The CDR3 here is CASSLARREQYF. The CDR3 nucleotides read TGTGCCAGCAGCTTGGCCAGGAGGGAGCAGTACTTC.

The CDR3 spells CASSLGGVGEQYF. The CDR3 region has the DNA TGTGCCAGCAGCTTAGGAGGGGTGGGCGAGCAGTACTTC. The gene calls are TRBV11-1 and TRBJ2-7, with D possibly being TRBD1 or TRBD2 (5 bases each). The CDR3 spans 13 residues. V shed 1 base and J shed 6 bases, with 10 bases lying between them. Germline assignment: CDR1 SGHAT and CDR2 FQDESV (reference sequence).

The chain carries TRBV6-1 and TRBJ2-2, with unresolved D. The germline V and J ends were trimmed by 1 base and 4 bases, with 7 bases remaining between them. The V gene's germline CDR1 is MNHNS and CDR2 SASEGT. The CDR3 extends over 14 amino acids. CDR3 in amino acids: CASSEGTATGELFF. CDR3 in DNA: TGTGCCAGCAGTGAAGGTACAGCCACCGGGGAGCTGTTTTTT.

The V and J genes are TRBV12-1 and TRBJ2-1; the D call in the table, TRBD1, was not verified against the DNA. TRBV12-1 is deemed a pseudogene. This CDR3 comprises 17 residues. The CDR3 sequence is CASSYGVTGSPHNEQFF. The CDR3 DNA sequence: TGTGCCAGCAGCTACGGTGTAACAGGCTCCCCCCACAATGAGCAGTTCTTC.

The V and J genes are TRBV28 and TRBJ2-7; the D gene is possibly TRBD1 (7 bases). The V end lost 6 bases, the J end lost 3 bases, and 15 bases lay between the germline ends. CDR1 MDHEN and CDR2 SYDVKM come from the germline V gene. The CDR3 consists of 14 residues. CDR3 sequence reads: CASRGGPGGYEQYF. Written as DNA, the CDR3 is TGTGCCAGCAGGGGGGGCCCAGGGGGCTACGAGCAGTACTTC.